This T cell receptor beta chain was retrieved from a study of cytomegalovirus exposure and HLA in healthy donors. Note on this clone: Its antigen is still unknown.

Germline V gene sequence: CDR1 MNHEY, CDR2 SVGAGI. The CDR3 is 15 residues long. V dropped 4 bases and J dropped 6; count of bases not matched to a gene: 6. The study, taken as a whole, reports: Specific recognition of CMV antigens was confirmed in vitro for a few chains (all CMV-associated).

Vbeta (60) and Jbeta (13) primers were used in the PCR. Clones were sequenced by immunoSEQ multiplex PCR, and TCRdb holds only the in-frame ones, with some missing. The sample records approximately 160,000 clones, 82% being singletons. The sequenced material came from PBMCs. The source is a girl aged 5-17 years in good health and CMV-seropositive. The chain carries TRBV6-5 and TRBJ2-3, with TRBD1 matching 11 bases. CDR3 in amino acids: CASSLGQGALDTQYF. The CDR3 region has the DNA TGTGCCAGCAGTTTAGGACAGGGGGCCTTGGATACGCAGTATTTT.